This T cell receptor (beta chain) is drawn from a study of T cells in Graves' hyperthyroidism and ophthalmopathy. Study as a whole: At initial diagnosis, before any treatment had begun, peripheral blood was obtained. Study observations and caveats: Ophthalmopathy was told apart from stable hyperthyroidism by a 13 V-J model.

A patient was excluded if there was uncontrolled infection, other autoimmune disease, pregnancy or lactation. The authors took PBMCs from 8 to 10 ml fresh peripheral blood. From germline, CDR1 is SGHRS and CDR2 YFSETQ. The J segment lost 5 bases and the V segment lost 6 bases, leaving 11 bases of the junction unmatched. This CDR3 has 15 amino acids. About this clonotype itself: What it binds is not known.

Amplification of TCR beta CDR3 regions was performed using RNA transcripts as template. The HTBI primer set was used in a first-round RT-PCR of the TCR CDR3. MiXCR was run by TCRdb on the multiplex PCR reads, yielding one entry per CDR3 protein. The data show a few hundred thousand distinct CDR3 sequences, about 15% seen once. V usage is TRBV5-1 and J usage is TRBJ2-5; 9 bases fit TRBD1. This sequence was found in a woman aged 25-40 years with Graves' hyperthyroidism. The sequenced material came from blood. The CDR3 here is CASNLAGQGEETQYF. The CDR3 DNA sequence: TGCGCCAGCAACCTGGCGGGACAGGGCGAGGAGACCCAGTACTTC.